This entry features one TCR beta chain sequence. Antigen unknown. These data come from a study of T cells in Graves' hyperthyroidism and ophthalmopathy. RNA transcripts served as the template for amplifying TCR beta CDR3 regions. HTBI primers drove first-round RT-PCR of the TCR CDR3. TCRdb itself ran the multiplex PCR reads through MiXCR, one entry per CDR3 protein. This sample yields under 600,000 distinct CDR3 sequences, of which about a sixth are seen a single time; roughly 3.4% belongs to the top ten. Study conclusions and caveats: Onset of ophthalmopathy came a median approximately 6.5 months after the model predicted it.

This CDR3 comprises 13 residues. Trimming removed 6 bases at V and 3 bases at J, with 12 bases between. CDR1 MDHEN and CDR2 SYDVKM come from the germline V gene. The chain couples TRBV28 to TRBJ2-7, with D perhaps matching TRBD1 (5 bases). The sample comprised blood. This clonotype was obtained from a woman aged 35 to 49 with Graves' ophthalmopathy. CDR3 sequence reads: CASRTVSLYEQYF. The CDR3 DNA reads TGTGCCAGCAGGACAGTATCCCTCTACGAGCAGTACTTC.